The source of this T cell receptor (beta chain) is a study of cytomegalovirus exposure and HLA in healthy donors. With 4 bases removed from V and 8 bases from J, the gap between germline ends came to 16 bases. The CDR3 runs 14 residues. Germline V gene lookup returns CDR1 SGHRS and CDR2 YFSETQ. As regards this clone: What it binds is not known.

The PCR contained 60 Vbeta and 13 Jbeta primers. TCRdb's copy holds only in-frame clones and misses some; the assay was immunoSEQ multiplex PCR. Of about 210,000 clones listed, around 83% are singletons. Overall study findings and caveats: Apparent HLA restriction characterized most CMV-associated TCR beta chains in a later analysis.

Material for sequencing was PBMCs. This TCR was sampled from a woman aged 50 to 65 in good health and CMV-seropositive. The chain joins TRBV5-1 to TRBJ1-3; TRBD1 might be the D (6 bases). This chain's CDR3 is CASSPVQGFDTIYF. CDR3 in DNA: TGCGCCAGCAGCCCGGTCCAGGGGTTCGACACCATATATTTT.